The 30 T cell receptor beta chains presented below share a single source sample, sequenced in a study of T cells in Graves' hyperthyroidism and ophthalmopathy. Amplification targeted TCR beta CDR3 regions from RNA transcripts. HTBI primers drove first-round RT-PCR of the TCR CDR3. TCRdb re-analysed the multiplex PCR reads in MiXCR, keeping a single row per CDR3 protein. The profile shows a few hundred thousand distinct CDR3 sequences, under 25% of them singletons. Sequences were obtained from blood. These receptors were taken from a woman aged 65 to 85 with Graves' ophthalmopathy.

The chain recombines TRBV3-1 with TRBJ2-2; D may correspond to TRBD1 or TRBD2 (6 bases each). The CDR3 sequence is 14 residues long. Germline lookup yields CDR1 LGHDT and CDR2 YNNKEL (reference sequence). Trimming removed 7 bases from V and 5 bases from J, with 14 bases in between. CDR3 loop: CASIGGTQTGELFF. The CDR3 region has the DNA TGTGCCAGCATAGGCGGGACACAAACCGGGGAGCTGTTTTTT.

This clonotype was seen a handful of times. The chain uses TRBV3-1 and TRBJ1-5; D is uncertain. Trimming took off 1 base at V and 5 bases at J, with 6 bases between the two ends. CDR1 is LGHDT and CDR2 is YNNKEL in the germline V gene (reference sequence). The CDR3 loop spans 13 amino acids. Here the CDR3 reads CASSQGRDQPQHF. The CDR3 bases are TGTGCCAGCAGCCAAGGGCGGGATCAGCCCCAGCATTTT.

This clonotype has only a few counts. This chain links TRBV29-1 with TRBJ2-3; D unresolved. The V end was cut by 7 bases, the J end by 3 bases, with 11 bases between. Germline CDR1 reads SQVTM; CDR2 reads ANQGSEA. This CDR3 region has 12 residues. The CDR3: CSATDGTDTQYF. In DNA, the CDR3 is TGCAGCGCCACGGATGGGACAGATACGCAGTATTTT.

This clonotype was observed a few times. This chain links TRBV30 with TRBJ1-2, with a weak D call TRBD1 (6 bases). The CDR3 has 13 residues. Per the germline V gene, CDR1 is GTSNPN and CDR2 is SVGIG (reference sequence). The V and J ends lost 6 bases and 3 bases respectively, with 14 bases between them. CDR3 nucleotides: TGTGCCTGTACTACAGGGTTCTACTATGGCTACACCTTC. It codes for CACTTGFYYGYTF. Full variable domain (missing parts from reference TRBV30 and TRBJ1-2): SQTIHQWPATLVQPVGSPLSLECTVEGTSNPNLYWYRQAAGRGLQLLFYSVGIGQISSEVPQNLSASRPQDRQFILSSKKLLLSDSGFYLCACTTGFYYGYTFGSGTRLTVV.

This clonotype was seen a few times. J is TRBJ2-7 and V is TRBV7-9; D may be TRBD1 (6 bases). Deletions cut 5 bases from V and 0 bases from J, with 17 bases between. Germline V gives CDR1 SEHNR, CDR2 FQNEAQ (reference sequence). This CDR3 has 16 amino acids. The CDR3 loop is CASSPIGGRDSYEQYF. In DNA form, the CDR3 reads TGTGCCAGCAGCCCGATAGGGGGTAGGGACTCCTACGAGCAGTACTTC.

Many counts were recorded for this clonotype. V gene TRBV12-3 or TRBV12-4 combines with J gene TRBJ2-1; 7 nucleotides line up with TRBD2. The CDR3 runs 14 residues. J gave up 7 bases and V 3 bases, and 6 bases lay outside the gene matches. CDR3 in DNA: TGTGCCAGCAGTTTTTCGGCTAGCGGTAATGAGCAGTTCTTC. This sequence encodes CASSFSASGNEQFF.

At least ten counts were recorded for this clonotype. The chain employs TRBV28 and TRBJ2-7, with unresolved D. CDR1 MDHEN and CDR2 SYDVKM come from the germline V gene. V was cut by 4 bases and J by 0 bases, with 16 bases left in between. This CDR3 has 16 amino acids. This chain's CDR3 is CASSSFGTTSSYEQYF. In DNA form, the CDR3 reads TGTGCCAGCAGTTCCTTTGGTACCACGAGCTCCTACGAGCAGTACTTC.

The chain has TRBV11-2 and TRBJ1-4; no firm D call. Germline values: CDR1 SGHAT, CDR2 FQNNGV. This CDR3 has 16 amino acids. With 4 bases removed from V and 5 bases from J, the gap between germline ends came to 17 bases. The CDR3, as DNA: TGTGCCAGCAGCTCTAGAGCTCCGGGAAGGAATGAAAAACTGTTTTTT. Its translation is CASSSRAPGRNEKLFF.

This clonotype was recorded a few times. The J gene is TRBJ2-7, the V gene TRBV15; perhaps D is TRBD1 or TRBD2 (5 bases each). The CDR3 loop spans 16 amino acids. Germline assignment: CDR1 LNHNV and CDR2 YYDKDF (reference sequence). Trimming left V 0 bases short and J 3 bases short, with 15 bases between. The CDR3 DNA is TGTGCCACCAGCAGAGATTTGGGGCTAGCAGACTACGAGCAGTACTTC. Residues: CATSRDLGLADYEQYF. The full variable domain, completed using reference TRBV15 and TRBJ2-7, is DAMVIQNPRYQVTQFGKPVTLSCSQTLNHNVMYWYQQKSSQAPKLLFHYYDKDFNNEADTPDNFQSRRPNTSFCFLDIRSPGLGDTAMYLCATSRDLGLADYEQYFGPGTRLTVT.

This clonotype was observed a few times. The chain uses TRBV7-9 and TRBJ1-5; D may be TRBD1 (6 bases). Per germline, CDR1 SEHNR and CDR2 FQNEAQ (reference sequence). CDR3 length: 15 residues. V was clipped by 2 bases and J by 6 bases, with 14 bases between them. In nucleotides, the CDR3 is TGTGCCAGCAGCTTATCCGGGGGCGCGAGTCAGCCCCAGCATTTT. It translates to CASSLSGGASQPQHF. The variable domain in full, with the rest retrieved from reference TRBV7-9 and TRBJ1-5, is DTGVSQNPRHKITKRGQNVTFRCDPISEHNRLYWYRQTLGQGPEFLTYFQNEAQLEKSRLLSDRFSAERPKGSFSTLEIQRTEQGDSAMYLCASSLSGGASQPQHFGDGTRLSIL.

This clonotype was found many times. The rearrangement uses TRBV7-2 and TRBJ2-1, with a possible D match to TRBD2 (5 bases). Trimming left V 8 bases short and J 4 bases short, with 15 bases between. Germline assignment: CDR1 SGHTA and CDR2 FQGNSA. CDR3 size: 14 residues. For the CDR3, the DNA is TGTGCCAGCTCGGCTGGGAGAGTGTACAATGAGCAGTTCTTC. This sequence encodes CASSAGRVYNEQFF.

J is TRBJ1-1 and V is TRBV19; D not resolved. Trimming took off 3 bases at V and 1 base at J, with 9 bases between the two ends. Germline values: CDR1 LNHDA, CDR2 SQIVND (reference sequence). The CDR3 sequence is 14 residues long. The CDR3 sequence is CASSIDRGNTEAFF. In DNA, the CDR3 is TGTGCCAGTAGTATTGATCGGGGGAACACTGAAGCTTTCTTT.

This clonotype was seen at least ten times. The chain combines TRBV7-3 with TRBJ2-5, with TRBD1 as a possible D gene (5 bases). From germline, CDR1 is SGHTA and CDR2 FQGTGA. CDR3 length equals 15 residues. V gave up 0 bases and J gave up 5 bases, with 13 bases separating them. Here the CDR3 DNA reads TGTGCCAGCAGCTTAACGGGCAGGGCTGGGGAGACCCAGTACTTC. Encoded protein: CASSLTGRAGETQYF.

With respect to this clonotype: In this CDR3 the conserved last residue, phenylalanine or tryptophan, is missing, so a read error is likely. The J gene is TRBJ1-1, the V gene TRBV29-1; no firm D call. The CDR3 runs to 12 residues. Germline V gives CDR1 SQVTM, CDR2 ANQGSEA. V was trimmed by 5 bases and J by 1 base, leaving 8 bases between them. The CDR3 nucleotides read TGCAGCGTTTATACAGCGAACACTGAAGCTTTCCTT. Amino acids: CSVYTANTEAFL.

This rearrangement joins TRBV12-3 or TRBV12-4 to TRBJ1-2, with a possible D match to TRBD1 (6 bases). The CDR3 contains 13 residues. Trimming shortened V by 3 bases and J by 12 bases, and 17 bases separated the two germline ends. The CDR3: CASSFGDIGHHTF. CDR3 bases: TGTGCCAGCAGTTTTGGGGACATAGGACATCACACCTTC.

The gene calls are TRBV6-1 and TRBJ1-5, with D maybe TRBD1 (6 bases). The CDR3 is 14 residues long. The germline CDR1 and CDR2 sequences are MNHNS and SASEGT. V gave up 6 bases and J gave up 3 bases, with 12 bases separating them. CDR3 DNA: TGTGCCAGCAGCTCTGACAGGTACAATCAGCCCCAGCATTTT. This gives the protein CASSSDRYNQPQHF.

This clonotype was observed many times. The DNA of the CDR3 is TGCAGCGTTGGGTACGGCTCCTACGAGCAGTACTTC. Protein sequence: CSVGYGSYEQYF. The chain is built from TRBV29-1 and TRBJ2-7, with no clear D. Trimming took off 4 bases at V and 0 bases at J, with 7 bases between the two ends. This CDR3 is built from 12 residues. CDR1 is SQVTM and CDR2 is ANQGSEA in the germline V gene.

This clonotype was seen many times. The genes are TRBV2 and TRBJ2-5, with D possibly TRBD2 on 6 matching bases. The V gene's germline CDR1 is SNHLY and CDR2 FYNNEI. This CDR3 spans 12 amino acids. Trimming took 7 bases from V and 1 from J, leaving 7 bases between them. The CDR3 DNA reads TGTGCCAGCACGGGAGCCCAAGAGACCCAGTACTTC. This gives the protein CASTGAQETQYF.

A single count supports this clonotype. The J gene is TRBJ1-1, the V gene TRBV7-9, with a tentative D call TRBD1 (6 bases). The V gene's germline CDR1 is SEHNR and CDR2 FQNEAQ (reference sequence). CDR3 length equals 14 residues. Trimming removed 7 bases from V and 7 bases from J, with 19 bases in between. The CDR3 sequence is CASTEGGVSNEAFF. CDR3 DNA sequence: TGTGCCAGCACAGAAGGGGGGGTATCGAATGAAGCTTTCTTT.

This rearrangement joins TRBV28 to TRBJ1-2; 10 bases fit TRBD1. This CDR3 is 14 amino acids long. Germline V gives CDR1 MDHEN, CDR2 SYDVKM. Losses at the gene ends were 8 bases for V and 3 bases for J; bases not matched to a gene: 6. The CDR3 loop reads CASGPDRGYYGYTF. The DNA for the CDR3 is TGTGCCAGCGGCCCGGACAGGGGGTACTATGGCTACACCTTC.

The chain joins TRBV6-5 to TRBJ1-1; D gene uncertain. Germline loops: CDR1 MNHEY, CDR2 SVGAGI. There are 17 residues in the CDR3. V was trimmed by 2 bases and J by 2 bases, leaving 18 bases between them. The CDR3 DNA reads TGTGCCAGCAGTTACGGCCGGCGGGGTGGAGGAAACACTGAAGCTTTCTTT. Protein sequence: CASSYGRRGGGNTEAFF.

This clonotype was seen more than once but under ten times. This rearrangement joins TRBV29-1 to TRBJ1-2; 9 positions match TRBD1. The length of the CDR3 is 13 residues. Germline assignment: CDR1 SQVTM and CDR2 ANQGSEA. With 7 bases clipped from V and 0 bases from J, the junction kept 3 bases outside the gene matches. DNA for the CDR3: TGCAGCGGGGGGACAGGGCCTAACTATGGCTACACCTTC. Translated: CSGGTGPNYGYTF.

The sample holds a few counts of this clonotype. V gene TRBV13 combines with J gene TRBJ2-3; TRBD2 aligns across 10 bases. This CDR3 region has 17 residues. Germline loops: CDR1 PRHDT, CDR2 FYEKMQ (reference sequence). V was pared by 5 bases and J by 0 bases, with 8 bases of the junction left unmatched. The chain's CDR3 is CASSAEQREGSTDTQYF. For the CDR3, the DNA is TGTGCCAGCAGCGCCGAACAGCGGGAGGGGAGCACAGATACGCAGTATTTT.

The chain employs TRBV3-1 and TRBJ1-2; 7 nucleotides match TRBD1. The V gene end was trimmed by 4 bases and the J gene end by 1 base; junction bases not matched to a gene: 3. This CDR3 has 14 amino acids. CDR1 LGHDT and CDR2 YNNKEL come from the germline V gene (reference sequence). The DNA of the CDR3 is TGTGCCAGCAGCCCTTGGGACAGTAACTATGGCTACACCTTC. This encodes CASSPWDSNYGYTF.

This clonotype was counted only a few times. V is TRBV6-2 or TRBV6-3 and J is TRBJ2-5, with D possibly called TRBD1 or TRBD2 (6 bases each). The CDR3 is 18 amino acids. Trimming removed 0 bases at V and 5 bases at J, with 22 bases between. Germline assignment: CDR1 MNHEY and CDR2 SVGEGT. CDR3 protein: CASSYSRGTGGAGETQYF. The DNA of the CDR3 is TGTGCCAGCAGTTACTCGAGGGGGACTGGGGGCGCAGGGGAGACCCAGTACTTC.

The chain joins TRBV7-9 to TRBJ2-1; possibly TRBD2 for D (6 bases). Trimming pared 0 bases from V and 9 bases from J, leaving 12 bases between. The CDR3 totals 14 residues. From germline, CDR1 is SEHNR and CDR2 FQNEAQ (reference sequence). This CDR3 is CASSLAGGTGEQFF. In DNA, the CDR3 is TGTGCCAGCAGCTTAGCCGGCGGGACCGGTGAGCAGTTCTTC.

This clonotype was observed a few times. This sequence joins TRBV30 and TRBJ1-1; TRBD1 is a possible D gene (6 bases). The V gene lost 5 bases and the J gene lost 0 bases, with 10 bases spanning the gap. Germline-derived CDR1 and CDR2 are GTSNPN and SVGIG (reference sequence). This CDR3 region has 13 residues. The CDR3 sequence: CAWGGQMNTEAFF. The CDR3 bases are TGTGCCTGGGGGGGGCAGATGAACACTGAAGCTTTCTTT.

This clonotype came up a few times. The chain recombines TRBV6-1 with TRBJ2-2, with D possibly being TRBD2 (6 bases). V lost 3 bases and J lost 1, with 12 bases in between. This CDR3 has 16 residues. Germline V gene lookup returns CDR1 MNHNS and CDR2 SASEGT. This CDR3 is CASSEGKRVNTGELFF. The DNA for the CDR3 is TGTGCCAGCAGTGAGGGAAAGCGGGTGAACACCGGGGAGCTGTTTTTT.

The chain joins TRBV3-1 to TRBJ2-5; no firm D call. V lost 7 bases, J lost 5 bases, and 11 bases lay in between. Germline values: CDR1 LGHDT, CDR2 YNNKEL (reference sequence). There are 12 residues in the CDR3. This chain's CDR3 is CASKQLRETQYF. The DNA of the CDR3 is TGTGCCAGCAAGCAACTTCGGGAGACCCAGTACTTC.

This clonotype has a count of ten or more. The chain links TRBV7-2 to TRBJ2-5; the D gene could be TRBD1 or TRBD2 (5 bases each). V dropped 6 bases and J dropped 0 bases, with 14 bases sitting between them. The CDR3 has 15 residues. Germline CDR1 and CDR2: SGHTA and FQGNSA. The CDR3 sequence: CASSSIQGHQETQYF. DNA for the CDR3: TGTGCCAGCAGTTCTATCCAGGGACACCAAGAGACCCAGTACTTC.